This T cell receptor beta chain derives from a study of cytomegalovirus exposure and HLA in healthy donors. The study, taken as a whole, reports: Reportedly, HLA-A and HLA-B alleles of most subjects were accurately predicted from TCR beta. Donor immune exposure was known only as CMV serostatus. In a later analysis, TCR beta V- and J-gene trimming showed a link to a missense DCLRE1C variant.

PCR primers comprised 60 Vbeta and 13 Jbeta primers. Original methodology: As a later analysis found, there were roughly 80 million unique TCR beta chains, of which roughly 11 million were shared. Here immunoSEQ multiplex PCR was the method, and the copy in TCRdb shows in-frame clones only, minus some. Clone size and V and J calls were adopted from that table, with D and trimming inferred from the DNA. This listing includes more than 55,000 clones. CDR3 size: 15 residues. CDR1 SGHVS and CDR2 FQNEAQ come from the germline V gene. Trimming cost V 4 bases and J 3 bases, with 16 bases left between them. On this clone itself: Its specificity is unknown.

The sample comprised PBMCs. The receptor comes from a woman in her thirties or forties in good health and CMV-seropositive. The chain recombines TRBV7-8 with TRBJ2-7; D call uncertain. Here the CDR3 reads CASSSRRLTHYEQYF. CDR3 bases: TGTGCCAGCAGCTCCCGTCGATTGACTCACTACGAGCAGTACTTC.